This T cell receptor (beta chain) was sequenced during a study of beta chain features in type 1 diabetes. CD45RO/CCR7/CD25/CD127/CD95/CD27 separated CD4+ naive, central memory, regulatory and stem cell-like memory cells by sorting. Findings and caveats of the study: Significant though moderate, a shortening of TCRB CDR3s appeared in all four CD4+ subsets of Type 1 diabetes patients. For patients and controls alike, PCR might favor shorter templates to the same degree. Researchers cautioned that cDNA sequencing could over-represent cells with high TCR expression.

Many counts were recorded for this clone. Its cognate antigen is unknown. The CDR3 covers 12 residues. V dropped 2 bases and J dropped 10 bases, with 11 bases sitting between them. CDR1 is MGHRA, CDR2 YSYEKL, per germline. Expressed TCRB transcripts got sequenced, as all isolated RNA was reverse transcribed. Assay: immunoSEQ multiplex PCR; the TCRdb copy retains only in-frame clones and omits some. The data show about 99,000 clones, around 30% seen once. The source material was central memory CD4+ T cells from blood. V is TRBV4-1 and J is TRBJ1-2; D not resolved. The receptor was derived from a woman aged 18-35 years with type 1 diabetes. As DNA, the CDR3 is TGCGCCAGCAGCCAAAACTCGGGGTCCTACACCTTC. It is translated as CASSQNSGSYTF.